The clone carrying this TCR beta chain was detected many times. As yet, its antigen is unknown. Profiling relied on immunoSEQ multiplex PCR, and the TCRdb table lists in-frame clones only, not all of them. This sample comprises 30,000 to 45,000 clones, none seen once only. The entry originates in a study of T cells after posttransplantation cyclophosphamide. Study-wide results and caveats: Recipient CMV seropositivity and CMV reactivation strongly tracked TRB clonality. TRB overlap between skin or GI tissue T cells and blood was limited.

On the day of bone marrow donation, the related graft donor provided peripheral blood. This clonotype originated in a girl aged 5-17 years in good health, CMV-negative, and a related stem cell transplant donor. The specimen was PBMCs.

CDR3 in amino acids: CAISESPTGANVLTF. The CDR3 DNA follows: TGTGCCATCAGTGAGTCGCCGACAGGGGCCAACGTCCTGACTTTC. The chain carries TRBV10-3 and TRBJ2-6; D not certain. V was clipped by 0 bases and J by 4 bases, with 7 bases between them. CDR3 length equals 15 residues. Germline-derived CDR1 and CDR2 are ENHRY and SYGVKD.